This is a list of T cell receptor beta chains from one sample in a study of shared clonotypes between healthy human individuals. Clones were read by immunoSEQ multiplex PCR, and TCRdb kept only the in-frame ones, dropping some. The sample holds 800,000 or so clones, about 96% seen once. Sequencing was done on a sample of naive CD8+ T cells sorted from blood. Source of these receptors: a man younger than 45 in good health. Both conserved end residues are part of each CDR3. The D gene is left open where the match is weak. Not every row has a clone size; where given, it reads once, few, many or a size class.

CDR3 protein	CDR3 DNA	clone size	J gene	D gene	V gene	CDR3 length
CASSLTSGSYREQYF	TGTGCCAGCAGTTTAACTAGCGGGAGTTATCGCGAGCAGTACTTC	.	TRBJ2-7	TRBD2	TRBV27	15
CASTTWGQPQHF	TGTGCCAGCACGACCTGGGGTCAGCCCCAGCATTTT	.	TRBJ1-5	.	TRBV27	12
CASSDPGWDYTGELFF	TGTGCCAGTAGTGACCCCGGTTGGGACTACACCGGGGAGCTGTTTTTT	.	TRBJ2-2	.	TRBV19	16
CASSRLLAGVGANVLTF	TGCGCCAGCAGCCGATTACTAGCGGGAGTAGGGGCCAACGTCCTGACTTTC	once	TRBJ2-6	TRBD2	TRBV5-1	17
CASSLPGTSGRNEQFF	TGTGCCAGCAGCTTACCCGGGACTAGCGGGAGAAATGAGCAGTTCTTC	.	TRBJ2-1	TRBD2	TRBV7-2	16
CASSYWTSGDYEQYF	TGTGCCAGCAGCTATTGGACTAGCGGGGACTACGAGCAGTACTTC	.	TRBJ2-7	TRBD2	TRBV7-6	15
CAWSDISGRAPPYEQYF	TGTGCCTGGAGTGACATAAGCGGGAGGGCCCCCCCCTACGAGCAGTACTTC	.	TRBJ2-7	TRBD2	TRBV30	17
CAISESQQSYEQYF	TGTGCCATCAGTGAGTCCCAGCAGTCCTACGAGCAGTACTTC	.	TRBJ2-7	.	TRBV10-3	14
CASSRRGTQYF	TGTGCCAGCAGCAGACGAGGGACCCAGTACTTC	.	TRBJ2-5	.	TRBV11-2	11
CATSRDLGRGNEQFF	TGTGCCACCAGCAGAGATCTCGGCAGGGGTAATGAGCAGTTCTTC	.	TRBJ2-1	.	TRBV15	15
CASSQEVGGTDTQYF	TGTGCCAGCAGCCAAGAGGTGGGAGGGACAGATACGCAGTATTTT	.	TRBJ2-3	TRBD2	TRBV14	15
CASSPPRTNYGYTF	TGTGCCAGCAGCCCTCCCCGCACTAACTATGGCTACACCTTC	few	TRBJ1-2	.	TRBV7-9	14
CASSILASDTQYF	TGTGCCAGTAGTATATTGGCTTCAGATACGCAGTATTTT	.	TRBJ2-3	.	TRBV19	13
CSAAGAYGYTF	TGCAGCGCCGCCGGCGCCTATGGCTACACCTTC	few	TRBJ1-2	.	TRBV29-1	11
CASSSRQSGNQPQHF	TGTGCCAGCAGTTCGAGACAGAGCGGCAATCAGCCCCAGCATTTT	few	TRBJ1-5	.	TRBV2	15
CASSKASPLAGGGIDTQYF	TGTGCCAGCAGCAAAGCCTCCCCCCTAGCGGGAGGGGGGATCGATACGCAGTATTTT	.	TRBJ2-3	.	TRBV21-1	19
CAWASGSGNEQFF	TGTGCCTGGGCTAGCGGGAGTGGAAATGAGCAGTTCTTC	.	TRBJ2-1	TRBD2	TRBV30	13
CASRDRGYNEQFF	TGTGCCAGCCGGGACAGGGGTTACAATGAGCAGTTCTTC	.	TRBJ2-1	TRBD1	TRBV19	13
CASRDAGGPGNTIYF	TGTGCCAGCAGGGACGCAGGGGGGCCTGGAAACACCATATATTTT	.	TRBJ1-3	TRBD1	TRBV27	15
CASSLGGSHNEQFF	TGCGCCAGCAGCTTGGGGGGCAGCCACAATGAGCAGTTCTTC	.	TRBJ2-1	.	TRBV5-1	14
CASSVALYGSADTQYF	TGTGCCAGCAGCGTAGCTCTCTACGGGAGTGCAGATACGCAGTATTTT	.	TRBJ2-3	.	TRBV9	16
CASSGRGTGYEQYF	TGTGCCAGCAGCGGACGAGGGACCGGCTACGAGCAGTACTTC	.	TRBJ2-7	.	TRBV7-9	14
CASRGDPHPWTQYF	TGTGCCAGCAGGGGGGACCCCCACCCTTGGACCCAGTACTTC	.	TRBJ2-5	.	TRBV6-1	14
CASRGLADPYNEQFF	TGTGCCAGCAGAGGACTAGCGGACCCCTACAATGAGCAGTTCTTC	.	TRBJ2-1	TRBD2	TRBV7-9	15
CASSWGVSSNQPQHF	TGTGCCAGCAGTTGGGGTGTGAGTAGCAATCAGCCCCAGCATTTT	once	TRBJ1-5	.	TRBV27	15
CSVWTGASYNEQFF	TGCAGCGTTTGGACAGGGGCCAGCTACAATGAGCAGTTCTTC	.	TRBJ2-1	TRBD1	TRBV29-1	14
CASSVGWGQETQYF	TGTGCCAGCAGCGTAGGGTGGGGCCAAGAGACCCAGTACTTC	.	TRBJ2-5	.	TRBV9	14
CASSQAAAGTYEQYF	TGCGCCAGCAGCCAAGCGGCCGCAGGTACCTACGAGCAGTACTTC	.	TRBJ2-7	.	TRBV4-1	15
CASSSGTAVWEQYF	TGTGCCAGTAGTTCCGGGACAGCCGTGTGGGAGCAGTACTTC	.	TRBJ2-7	TRBD1	TRBV19	14
CAISEPVAGKVKLSYEQYF	TGTGCCATCAGTGAGCCGGTAGCGGGAAAAGTTAAGTTGAGCTACGAGCAGTACTTC	.	TRBJ2-7	TRBD2	TRBV10-3	19
CASSPAISGLVLNEQFF	TGTGCCAGCAGTCCCGCCATTAGCGGGTTGGTGTTAAATGAGCAGTTCTTC	.	TRBJ2-1	TRBD2	TRBV27	17
CASHRDSTFQETQYF	TGCGCCAGCCACCGGGACTCGACCTTTCAAGAGACCCAGTACTTC	once	TRBJ2-5	.	TRBV5-1	15
CASSLSPSRLAGEGRNEQFF	TGTGCCAGCAGCTTATCCCCGAGTCGGCTAGCGGGAGAGGGAAGGAATGAGCAGTTCTTC	.	TRBJ2-1	TRBD2	TRBV7-6	20
CATSRERGGYEQYF	TGTGCCACCAGCAGAGAGCGGGGTGGGTACGAGCAGTACTTC	.	TRBJ2-7	.	TRBV15	14
CASSPGRGYSYEQYF	TGCGCCAGCAGCCCGGGCAGGGGGTACTCCTACGAGCAGTACTTC	.	TRBJ2-7	TRBD1	TRBV5-1	15
CASAYPPLRTSGVDTQYF	TGTGCCAGCGCCTACCCCCCACTGCGGACTAGCGGGGTAGATACGCAGTATTTT	.	TRBJ2-3	TRBD2	TRBV28	18
CASSLGLDTEAFF	TGTGCCAGCAGCTTGGGGTTAGACACTGAAGCTTTCTTT	.	TRBJ1-1	.	TRBV5-8	13
CASSLSGRWITDTQYF	TGCGCCAGCAGCTTGAGCGGGAGGTGGATCACAGATACGCAGTATTTT	.	TRBJ2-3	TRBD2	TRBV5-1	16
CASSLNGENEKLFF	TGTGCCAGCAGTTTAAACGGGGAAAATGAAAAACTGTTTTTT	.	TRBJ1-4	.	TRBV27	14
CASSQEARADTQYF	TGTGCCAGCAGCCAAGAGGCCAGGGCAGATACGCAGTATTTT	.	TRBJ2-3	.	TRBV4-2	14
CASSSWTGTGELFF	TGTGCCAGCAGCTCTTGGACTGGAACCGGGGAGCTGTTTTTT	.	TRBJ2-2	.	TRBV7-9	14
CASSGPGVYEQYF	TGCGCCAGCAGCGGGCCGGGTGTCTACGAGCAGTACTTC	.	TRBJ2-7	.	TRBV5-1	13
CASSAVGRRAYGYTF	TGTGCCAGCAGTGCCGTGGGCCGCCGAGCCTATGGCTACACCTTC	.	TRBJ1-2	.	TRBV28	15
CASSQDTAGELFF	TGCGCCAGCAGCCAAGATACGGCAGGGGAGCTGTTTTTT	.	TRBJ2-2	.	TRBV4-3	13
CASSQDGNTPGGQPQHF	TGCGCCAGCAGCCAAGATGGAAACACCCCTGGGGGTCAGCCCCAGCATTTT	.	TRBJ1-5	.	TRBV4-1	17
CASRGSRIYGYTF	TGTGCCAGCAGAGGGAGCAGAATCTATGGCTACACCTTC	.	TRBJ1-2	.	TRBV27	13
CASSLSLGEGLYEQYF	TGTGCCAGCAGCCTTAGCCTAGGGGAGGGGCTCTACGAGCAGTACTTC	.	TRBJ2-7	TRBD2	TRBV11-2	16
CASSLGLVAYEQYF	TGTGCCAGCAGCTTAGGACTAGTGGCCTACGAGCAGTACTTC	.	TRBJ2-7	.	TRBV13	14
CAAEGENSGSGYEQFF	TGTGCCGCAGAGGGGGAAAATAGCGGGAGCGGCTATGAGCAGTTCTTC	.	TRBJ2-1	TRBD2	TRBV10-3	16
CAISESGKVLGPRAYGYTF	TGTGCCATCAGTGAGTCGGGGAAGGTTCTTGGTCCCAGGGCCTATGGCTACACCTTC	.	TRBJ1-2	.	TRBV10-3	19
CASSTDRTYEQYF	TGTGCCAGCAGTACGGACAGAACCTACGAGCAGTACTTC	.	TRBJ2-7	.	TRBV6-1	13
CASSQVSWPDEQFF	TGTGCCAGCAGCCAAGTGTCGTGGCCAGATGAGCAGTTCTTC	.	TRBJ2-1	.	TRBV14	14
CASSQIQGREQYF	TGCGCCAGCAGCCAAATACAGGGCCGGGAGCAGTACTTC	.	TRBJ2-7	.	TRBV4-1	13
CASSKVAWGPGEGSYGYTF	TGTGCCAGCAGCAAAGTAGCTTGGGGACCAGGGGAGGGGTCCTATGGCTACACCTTC	.	TRBJ1-2	.	TRBV21-1	19
CASSPGTSSYEQYF	TGTGCCAGCAGCCCGGGGACTAGCTCCTACGAGCAGTACTTC	.	TRBJ2-7	TRBD2	TRBV5-4	14
CASSPGGGRIYNEQFF	TGTGCCAGCAGCCCTGGGGGCGGGAGAATTTACAATGAGCAGTTCTTC	once	TRBJ2-1	.	TRBV7-8	16
CASSQEVGQMNTEAFF	TGCGCCAGCAGCCAAGAAGTGGGACAGATGAACACTGAAGCTTTCTTT	.	TRBJ1-1	TRBD1	TRBV4-1	16